This T cell receptor (beta chain) was observed in a study of T cell responses to AZD1222 COVID-19 vaccine. At the level of the study: Second-dose schedules of about 4 or about 12 weeks were combined.

Only in-frame clones appear in the TCRdb table, and some are missing; sequencing was by immunoSEQ multiplex PCR. The sample includes about 72,000 clones, 87% of them seen just once. The CDR3 has 18 amino acids. Per germline, CDR1 LNHDA and CDR2 SQIVND (reference sequence). V gave up 5 bases and J gave up 2 bases; unmatched junction bases: 10. This clone was found once. The source of this sequence is an adult in good health. The starting material was peripheral blood, obtained on day 0 of AZD1222 vaccination. The V gene is TRBV19, the J gene TRBJ2-7; 15 bases are a match to TRBD2. The CDR3, as DNA: TGTGCCAGTAGTCCCCTGGGACTAGCGGGGGGATTCACCTACGAGCAGTACTTC. Amino acids: CASSPLGLAGGFTYEQYF.